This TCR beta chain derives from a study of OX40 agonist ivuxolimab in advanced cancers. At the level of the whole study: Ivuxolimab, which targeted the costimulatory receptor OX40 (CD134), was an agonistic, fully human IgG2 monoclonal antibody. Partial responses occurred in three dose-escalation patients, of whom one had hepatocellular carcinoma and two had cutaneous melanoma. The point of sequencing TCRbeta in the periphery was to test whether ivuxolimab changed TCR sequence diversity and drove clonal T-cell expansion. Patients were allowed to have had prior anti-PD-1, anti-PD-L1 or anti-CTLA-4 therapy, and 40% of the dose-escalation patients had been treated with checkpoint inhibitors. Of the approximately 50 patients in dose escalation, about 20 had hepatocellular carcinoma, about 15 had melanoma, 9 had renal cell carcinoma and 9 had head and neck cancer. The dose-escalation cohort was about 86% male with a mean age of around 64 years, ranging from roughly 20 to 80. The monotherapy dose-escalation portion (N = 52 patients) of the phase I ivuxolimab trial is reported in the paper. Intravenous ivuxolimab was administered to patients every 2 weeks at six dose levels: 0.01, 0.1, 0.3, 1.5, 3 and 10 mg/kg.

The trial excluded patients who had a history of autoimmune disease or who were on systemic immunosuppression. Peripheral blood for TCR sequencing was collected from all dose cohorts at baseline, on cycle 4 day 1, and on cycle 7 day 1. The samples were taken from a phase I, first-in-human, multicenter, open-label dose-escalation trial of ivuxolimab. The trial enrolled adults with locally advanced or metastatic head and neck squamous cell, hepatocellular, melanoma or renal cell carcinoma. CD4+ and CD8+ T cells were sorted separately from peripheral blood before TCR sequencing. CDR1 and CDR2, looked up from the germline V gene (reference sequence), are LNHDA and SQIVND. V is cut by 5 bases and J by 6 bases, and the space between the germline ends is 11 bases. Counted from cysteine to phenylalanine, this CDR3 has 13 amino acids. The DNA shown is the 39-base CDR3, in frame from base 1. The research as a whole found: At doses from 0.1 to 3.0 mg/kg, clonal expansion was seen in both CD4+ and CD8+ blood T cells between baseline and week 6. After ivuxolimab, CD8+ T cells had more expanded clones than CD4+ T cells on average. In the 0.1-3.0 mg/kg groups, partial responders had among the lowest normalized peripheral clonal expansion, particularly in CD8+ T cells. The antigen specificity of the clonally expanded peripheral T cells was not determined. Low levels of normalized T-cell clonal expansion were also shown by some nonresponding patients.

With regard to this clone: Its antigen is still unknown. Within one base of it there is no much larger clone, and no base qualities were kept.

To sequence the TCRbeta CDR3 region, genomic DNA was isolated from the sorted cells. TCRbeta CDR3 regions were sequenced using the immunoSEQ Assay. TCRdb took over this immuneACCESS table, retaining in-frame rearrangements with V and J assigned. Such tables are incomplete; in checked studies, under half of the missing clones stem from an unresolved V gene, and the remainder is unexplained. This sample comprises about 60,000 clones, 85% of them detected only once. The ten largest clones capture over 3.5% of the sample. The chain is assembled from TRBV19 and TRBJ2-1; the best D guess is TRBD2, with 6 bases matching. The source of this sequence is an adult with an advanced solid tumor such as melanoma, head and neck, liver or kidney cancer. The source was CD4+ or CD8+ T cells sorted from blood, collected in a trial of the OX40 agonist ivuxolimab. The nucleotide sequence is TGTGCCAGTAGTCTGGGACTCCGCAATGAGCAGTTCTTC. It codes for CASSLGLRNEQFF.